The text below deals with one T cell receptor (beta chain). Using unique molecular identifiers, the investigators prepared the TCRbeta library. Each CDR3 protein gets one entry after TCRdb re-called the PCR reads with MiXCR. Among some 520,000 distinct CDR3 sequences listed, around a third were seen once. This specimen belongs to a study of T-cell reconstitution after alpha-beta-depleted transplantation in children. The CDR3 consists of 13 residues. Germline V gene lookup returns CDR1 KGHSH and CDR2 LQKENI. V shed 4 bases and J 6 bases; nucleotides not matched to a gene: 4. The genes are TRBV18 and TRBJ2-7; 9 bases match TRBD1. This TCR was sampled from a human donor who donated a stem cell graft to a child with aplastic anemia. Sequenced material: PBMCs from the stem cell graft donor, taken from the stem cell graft. In DNA, the CDR3 is TGTGCCAGCTCACGGGACAGGGCGGGCGAGCAGTACGTC. Its translation: CASSRDRAGEQYV.